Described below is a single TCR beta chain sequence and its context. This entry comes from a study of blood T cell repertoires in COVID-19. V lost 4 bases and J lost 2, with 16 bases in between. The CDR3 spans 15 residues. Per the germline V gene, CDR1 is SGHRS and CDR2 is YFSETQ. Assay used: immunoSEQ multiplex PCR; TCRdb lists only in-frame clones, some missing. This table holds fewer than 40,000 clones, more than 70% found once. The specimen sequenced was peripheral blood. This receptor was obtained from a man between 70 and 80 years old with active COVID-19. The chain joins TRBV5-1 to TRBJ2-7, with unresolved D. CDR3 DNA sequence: TGCGCCAGCAGCCCCCGGAGTGGAATAGCCTACGAGCAGTACTTC. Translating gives CASSPRSGIAYEQYF.